Sequencing of this T cell receptor beta chain was carried out in a study of T cell changes during pregnancy in multiple sclerosis. Profiled with immunoSEQ multiplex PCR; TCRdb holds only in-frame clones, not every one. The sample yields roughly 59,000 clones, around 91% seen once. Trimming took 6 bases from V and 3 from J, leaving 9 bases between them. This CDR3 region has 14 residues. CDR1 is MNHEY, CDR2 SVGAGI, per germline. The sequences come from peripheral blood, collected in the third trimester of pregnancy. The rearrangement joins TRBV6-5 to TRBJ2-6; D gene unclear. The TCR originated in a female donor in good health, enrolled as a control in a pregnancy study. This chain's CDR3 is CASRQIGGANVLTF. CDR3 in DNA: TGTGCCAGCAGACAGATCGGTGGGGCCAACGTCCTGACTTTC.